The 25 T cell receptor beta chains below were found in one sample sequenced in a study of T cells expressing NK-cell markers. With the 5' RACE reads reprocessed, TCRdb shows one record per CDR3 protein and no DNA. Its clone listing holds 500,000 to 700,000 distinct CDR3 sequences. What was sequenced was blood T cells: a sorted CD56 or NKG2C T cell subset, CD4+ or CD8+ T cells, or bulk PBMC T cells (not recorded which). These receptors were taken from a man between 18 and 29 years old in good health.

This CDR3 is CASSSPQGERISGANVLTF. The chain recombines TRBV28 with TRBJ2-6; TCRdb's assignment of TRBD1 cannot be checked, as there is no DNA. CDR1 is MDHEN, CDR2 SYDVKM, per germline. The CDR3 runs 19 residues.

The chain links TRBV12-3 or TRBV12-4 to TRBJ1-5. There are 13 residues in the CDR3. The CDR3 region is CASDFRLNQPQHF.

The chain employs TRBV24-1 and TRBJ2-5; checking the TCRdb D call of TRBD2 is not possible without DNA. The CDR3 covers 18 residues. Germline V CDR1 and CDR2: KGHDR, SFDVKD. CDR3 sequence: CATSDLGTSGRAQETQYF.

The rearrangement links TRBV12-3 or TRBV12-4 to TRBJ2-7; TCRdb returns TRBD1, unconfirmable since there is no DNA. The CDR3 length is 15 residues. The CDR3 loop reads CASTTPETDPYEQYF.

The CDR3: CSARDLVGGRSTDTQYF. The J gene is TRBJ2-3, the V gene TRBV20-1; the TCRdb D gene call, TRBD1, has no DNA to confirm it. The germline V gene has CDR1 DFQATT and CDR2 SNEGSKA (reference sequence). CDR3 length: 17 residues.

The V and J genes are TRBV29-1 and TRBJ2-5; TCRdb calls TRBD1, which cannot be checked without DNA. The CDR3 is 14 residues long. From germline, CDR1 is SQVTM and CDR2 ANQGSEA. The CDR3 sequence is CSVLAPPGQETQYF.

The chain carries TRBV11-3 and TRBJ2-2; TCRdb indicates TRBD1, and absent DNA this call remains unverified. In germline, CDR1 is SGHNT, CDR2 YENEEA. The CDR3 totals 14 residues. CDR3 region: CASSKIRGAGELFF.

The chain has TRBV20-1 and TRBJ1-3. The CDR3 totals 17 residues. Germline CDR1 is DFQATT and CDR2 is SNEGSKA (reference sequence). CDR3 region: CSARALPGLSSGNTIYF.

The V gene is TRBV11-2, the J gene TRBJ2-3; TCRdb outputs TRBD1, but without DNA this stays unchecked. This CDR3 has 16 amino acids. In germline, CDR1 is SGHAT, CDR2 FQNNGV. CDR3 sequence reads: CASSLAGQGRSDTQYF.

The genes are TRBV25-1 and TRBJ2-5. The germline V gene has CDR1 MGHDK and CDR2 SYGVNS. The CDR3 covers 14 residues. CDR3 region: CASSEGWGLETQYF.

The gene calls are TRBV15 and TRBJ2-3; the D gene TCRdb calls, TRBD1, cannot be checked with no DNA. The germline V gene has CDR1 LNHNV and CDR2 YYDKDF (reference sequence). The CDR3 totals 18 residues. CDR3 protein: CATSRGGIGGINTDTQYF.

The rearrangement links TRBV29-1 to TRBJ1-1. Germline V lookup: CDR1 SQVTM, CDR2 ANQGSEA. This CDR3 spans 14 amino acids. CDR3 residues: CSGSQESGDTEAFF.

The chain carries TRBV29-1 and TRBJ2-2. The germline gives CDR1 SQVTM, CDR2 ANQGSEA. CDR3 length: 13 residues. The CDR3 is CSVDLQDTGELFF.

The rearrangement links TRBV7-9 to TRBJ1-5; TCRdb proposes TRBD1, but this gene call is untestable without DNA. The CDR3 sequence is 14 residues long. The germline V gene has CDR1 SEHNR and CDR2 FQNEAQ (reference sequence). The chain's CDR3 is CASRGQGVGQPQHF.

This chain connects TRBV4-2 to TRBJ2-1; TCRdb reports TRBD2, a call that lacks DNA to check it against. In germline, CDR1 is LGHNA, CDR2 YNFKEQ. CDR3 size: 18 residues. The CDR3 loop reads CASSQLGLAGLEDYEQFF.

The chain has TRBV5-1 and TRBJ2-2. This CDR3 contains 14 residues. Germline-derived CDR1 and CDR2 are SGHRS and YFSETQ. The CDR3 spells CASSPRSNTGELFF.

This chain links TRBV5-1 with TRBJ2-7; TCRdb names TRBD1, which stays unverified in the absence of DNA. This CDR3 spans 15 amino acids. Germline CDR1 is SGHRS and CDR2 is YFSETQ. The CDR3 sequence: CASSLGQGVSYEQYF.

The CDR3 sequence is CASSDTGTSQETQYF. This chain connects TRBV9 to TRBJ2-5; TCRdb outputs TRBD2, but without DNA this stays unchecked. CDR3 length: 15 residues. Germline lookup yields CDR1 SGDLS and CDR2 YYNGEE.

The CDR3 reads CSVEEVSNYGYTF. The V and J genes are TRBV29-1 and TRBJ1-2. Germline CDR1 reads SQVTM; CDR2 reads ANQGSEA. The CDR3 is made up of 13 amino acids.

The CDR3 spells CATSRVNGLEKLFF. The rearrangement links TRBV15 to TRBJ1-4. Germline V CDR1 and CDR2: LNHNV, YYDKDF (reference sequence). This CDR3 region has 14 residues. Supplemented by reference TRBV15 and TRBJ1-4, the full variable domain reads DAMVIQNPRYQVTQFGKPVTLSCSQTLNHNVMYWYQQKSSQAPKLLFHYYDKDFNNEADTPDNFQSRRPNTSFCFLDIRSPGLGDTAMYLCATSRVNGLEKLFFGSGTQLSVL.

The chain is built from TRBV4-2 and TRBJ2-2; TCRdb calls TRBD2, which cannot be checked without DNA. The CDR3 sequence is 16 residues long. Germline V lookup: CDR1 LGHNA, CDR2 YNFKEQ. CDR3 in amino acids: CASSQEARINTGELFF.

CDR3 amino acids: CSAIRALGPDTQYF. The chain couples TRBV20-1 to TRBJ2-3; absent DNA, TCRdb's TRBD2 call cannot be checked. This CDR3 is built from 14 residues. CDR1 is DFQATT and CDR2 is SNEGSKA in the germline V gene (reference sequence).

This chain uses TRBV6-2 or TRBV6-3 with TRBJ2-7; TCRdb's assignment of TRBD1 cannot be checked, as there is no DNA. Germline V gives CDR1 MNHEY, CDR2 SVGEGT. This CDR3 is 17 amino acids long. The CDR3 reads CASSSGGAGISSYEQYF.

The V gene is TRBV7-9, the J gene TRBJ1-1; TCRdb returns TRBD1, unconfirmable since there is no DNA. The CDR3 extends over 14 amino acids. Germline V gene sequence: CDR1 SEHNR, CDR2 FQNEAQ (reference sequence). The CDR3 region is CASSLASGGAQAFF.

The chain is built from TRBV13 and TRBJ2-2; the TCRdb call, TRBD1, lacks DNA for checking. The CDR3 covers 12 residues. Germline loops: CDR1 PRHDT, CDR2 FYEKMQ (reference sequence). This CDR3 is CASQGNTGELFF.